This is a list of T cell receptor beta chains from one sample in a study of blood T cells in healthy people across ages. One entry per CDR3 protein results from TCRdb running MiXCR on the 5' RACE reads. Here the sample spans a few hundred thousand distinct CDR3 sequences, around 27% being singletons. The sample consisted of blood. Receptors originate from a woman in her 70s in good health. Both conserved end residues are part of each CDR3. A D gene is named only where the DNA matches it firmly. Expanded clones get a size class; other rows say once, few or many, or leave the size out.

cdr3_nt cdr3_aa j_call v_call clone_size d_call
TGCGCCAGCAGCTTTGGAGATAGCGGGAGGGGTGAGCAGTACTTC CASSFGDSGRGEQYF TRBJ2-7 TRBV5-1 few TRBD2
TGCAGCGTTGGTACCGGGACTAGCAGCAATGAGCAGTTCTTC CSVGTGTSSNEQFF TRBJ2-1 TRBV29-1 - TRBD2
TGTGCCAGCAGTCCACAGGGGGCAAATTCACCCCTCCACTTT CASSPQGANSPLHF TRBJ1-6 TRBV27 few TRBD1
TGTGCCAGCACCCTTGGAAACACCATATATTTT CASTLGNTIYF TRBJ1-3 TRBV28 once -
TGCGCCAGCAGCCAACGGGACCTACCCACCGGGGAGCTGTTTTTT CASSQRDLPTGELFF TRBJ2-2 TRBV4-1 few -
TGTGCCAGCAGTCAAGAGCGGGTTAGTCAGTGGTTCTTC CASSQERVSQWFF TRBJ2-1 TRBV14 - -
TGTGCCAGCAGTACCGGGCGAACTAATGAAAAACTGTTTTTT CASSTGRTNEKLFF TRBJ1-4 TRBV9 few -
TGTGCCAGCAGCCCCGGGACAGCTTACCAAGAGACCCAGTACTTC CASSPGTAYQETQYF TRBJ2-5 TRBV5-8 many TRBD1
TGCAGCGTTGCGAGGCTAGCCGGCGAGCAGTACTTC CSVARLAGEQYF TRBJ2-7 TRBV29-1 many -
TGTGCCAGCTCGCAACCGCCTGGGGCCAACACTAATGAGCAGTTCTTC CASSQPPGANTNEQFF TRBJ2-1 TRBV18 few -
TGTGCCAGCAGCTATCCCGGACACACAGATACGCAGTATTTT CASSYPGHTDTQYF TRBJ2-3 TRBV7-2 - -
TGCAGTGCTACCCCCCTGGGCAGGCAGAACACTGAAGCTTTCTTT CSATPLGRQNTEAFF TRBJ1-1 TRBV20-1 few -
TGTGCCAGCAGTGAAGTGGGGCGCCCGTGCACCTTC CASSEVGRPCTF TRBJ1-2 TRBV2 - -
TGCAGCGTTCGATGGGGCACGGAAAAACTGTTTTTT CSVRWGTEKLFF TRBJ1-4 TRBV29-1 many -
TGCGCCAGCAGCTCGTCAGGAATCTCCTACAATGAGCAGTTCTTC CASSSSGISYNEQFF TRBJ2-1 TRBV5-1 - -
TGTGCCAGCTCACCGTTGACAGACCAAGAGACCCAGTACTTC CASSPLTDQETQYF TRBJ2-5 TRBV18 few -
TGTGCCAGTAGTATAAGGAGTAGTCGGGGCACTGAAGCTTTCTTT CASSIRSSRGTEAFF TRBJ1-1 TRBV19 - -
TGCAGCGTTGAAACGGCAGGTGAAGCTTTCTTT CSVETAGEAFF TRBJ1-1 TRBV29-1 many -
TGTGCCGGCTCACTGTGGGACAGCCAAGAGACCCAGTACTTC CAGSLWDSQETQYF TRBJ2-5 TRBV18 - TRBD1
TGCAGTGCTAGACTAGCGGGAGGGCCCTCCGGGGAGCTGTTTTTT CSARLAGGPSGELFF TRBJ2-2 TRBV20-1 few TRBD2
TGTGCCAGCAGCCAGTATCGGGGGCTGGCAGATACGCAGTATTTT CASSQYRGLADTQYF TRBJ2-3 TRBV28 once -
TGTGCCATCAGTGAAGAGGGCTCGGGGGCCAACGTCCTGACTTTC CAISEEGSGANVLTF TRBJ2-6 TRBV10-3 few -
TGTGCCAGCAGCTCCATTCCGACCGGGACTAGCGGGAGTGGTGGGGAGACCCAGTACTTC CASSSIPTGTSGSGGETQYF TRBJ2-5 TRBV7-6 - TRBD2
TGCGCCAGCAGCCGGGGGCAGGGGGTAAACAATGAGCAGTTCTTC CASSRGQGVNNEQFF TRBJ2-1 TRBV4-1 - TRBD1
TGCAGTGCCCCTGCCCCCGTAGGACTAGTGGTTCATGAGCAGTTCTTC CSAPAPVGLVVHEQFF TRBJ2-1 TRBV20-1 few TRBD2
TGCAGTGCCCAGCGCCGTCCGGGACAGGGAATCTCTGGGGCCAACGTCCTGACTTTC CSAQRRPGQGISGANVLTF TRBJ2-6 TRBV20-1 - TRBD1
TGTGCCAGCAGCCCGGGACGTACCTACAATGAGCAGTTCTTC CASSPGRTYNEQFF TRBJ2-1 TRBV7-3 - -
TGTGCCAGCAGCCCCGGGACAGGCAATGAAAAACTGTTTTTT CASSPGTGNEKLFF TRBJ1-4 TRBV28 few TRBD1
TGTGCCAGCAGCTTAGAGAGAGGACCTGCAACTAATGAAAAACTGTTTTTT CASSLERGPATNEKLFF TRBJ1-4 TRBV7-9 - -
TGCGCCAGCAGCGAGAGACAGGGCCTCGGCTACACCTTC CASSERQGLGYTF TRBJ1-2 TRBV5-1 - TRBD1
TGCGCCAGCAGCTTCACGGGCCCCACCTACGAGCAGTACTTC CASSFTGPTYEQYF TRBJ2-7 TRBV5-1 - -
TGTGCCAGCAGCGCTTCGATCCTGGGACTTCCCAATGAGCAGTTCTTC CASSASILGLPNEQFF TRBJ2-1 TRBV7-9 few -
TGTGCCAGCAGCTCAGGCCAGGGAAGCCAGCCCCAGCATTTT CASSSGQGSQPQHF TRBJ1-5 TRBV7-2 - -
TGTGCCAGCAGCCTAGACGGATATAGCAATCAGCCCCAGCATTTT CASSLDGYSNQPQHF TRBJ1-5 TRBV9 many -
TGTGCCAGCAGCTTCCCCGGACGGGCTGGGGCCACTGAAGCTTTCTTT CASSFPGRAGATEAFF TRBJ1-1 TRBV5-5 few -
TGTGCCAGCAGCTTGACAGGGGCGACTGAAGCTTTCTTT CASSLTGATEAFF TRBJ1-1 TRBV5-5 few TRBD1
TGTGCCAGCAGCCAACGGGGAGCAGATACGCAGTATTTT CASSQRGADTQYF TRBJ2-3 TRBV3-1 many -
TGCGCCAGCAGACCCCAGGGACTAGCGGGAGAAGGCGAGCAGTACTTC CASRPQGLAGEGEQYF TRBJ2-7 TRBV4-1 - TRBD2
TGTGCCAGCAGCCAAGACCGGGCGGCGGGGTCAGTAAATACGCAGTATTTT CASSQDRAAGSVNTQYF TRBJ2-3 TRBV4-2 few -
TGTGCCAGCAGCACAAGCGGGAGCTCCTCCAGGACCCAGTACTTC CASSTSGSSSRTQYF TRBJ2-5 TRBV11-2 - TRBD2
TGTGCCAGCAGTTCCTACCGGGGCAATGAGCAGTTCTTC CASSSYRGNEQFF TRBJ2-1 TRBV6-5 - -
TGTGCCAGCAGTGCCGGGCCCCGAAGGAATGAAAAACTGTTTTTT CASSAGPRRNEKLFF TRBJ1-4 TRBV6-1 - -
TGTGCCAGCAGTTTTTCCGGTACTAACTATGGCTACACCTTC CASSFSGTNYGYTF TRBJ1-2 TRBV27 - -
TGCAGTGCTACCGTTCCGTGGGAGTACAATGAGCAGTTCTTC CSATVPWEYNEQFF TRBJ2-1 TRBV20-1 many -
TGTGCCAGCAGTTTAGCGGGACTTAACAATGAGCAGTTCTTC CASSLAGLNNEQFF TRBJ2-1 TRBV12-3/TRBV12-4 few -
TGTGCCACCAGAGGCCGGGGTGAGCAGTTCTTC CATRGRGEQFF TRBJ2-1 TRBV15 - -